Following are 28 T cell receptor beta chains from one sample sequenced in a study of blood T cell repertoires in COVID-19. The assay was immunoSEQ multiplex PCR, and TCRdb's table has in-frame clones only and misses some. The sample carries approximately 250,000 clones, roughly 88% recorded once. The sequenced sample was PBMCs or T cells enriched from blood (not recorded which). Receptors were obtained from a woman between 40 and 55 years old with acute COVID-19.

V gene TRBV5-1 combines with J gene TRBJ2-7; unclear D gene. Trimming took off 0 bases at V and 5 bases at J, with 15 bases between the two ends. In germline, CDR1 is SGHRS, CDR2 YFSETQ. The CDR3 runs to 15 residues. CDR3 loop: CASSLDRVTLDEQYF. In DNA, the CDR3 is TGCGCCAGCAGCTTGGACAGAGTGACCCTCGACGAGCAGTACTTC. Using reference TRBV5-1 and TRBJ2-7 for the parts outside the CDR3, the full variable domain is KAGVTQTPRYLIKTRGQQVTLSCSPISGHRSVSWYQQTPGQGLQFLFEYFSETQRNKGNFPGRFSGRQFSNSRSEMNVSTLELGDSALYLCASSLDRVTLDEQYFGPGTRLTVT.

The CDR3 DNA reads TGTGCCTCTTGGGGGACAGGGGCTAACTATGGCTACACCTTC. The encoded protein is CASWGTGANYGYTF. The chain couples TRBV28 to TRBJ1-2; 10 nucleotides line up with TRBD1. In germline, CDR1 is MDHEN, CDR2 SYDVKM. CDR3 length: 14 amino acids. V was pared by 11 bases and J by 0 bases, with 6 bases of the junction left unmatched.

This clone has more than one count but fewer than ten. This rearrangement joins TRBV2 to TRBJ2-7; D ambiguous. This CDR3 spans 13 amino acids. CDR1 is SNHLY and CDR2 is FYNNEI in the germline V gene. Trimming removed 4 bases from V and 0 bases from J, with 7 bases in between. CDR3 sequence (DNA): TGTGCCAGCAGTGGGGCTCTCTCCTACGAGCAGTACGTC. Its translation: CASSGALSYEQYV.

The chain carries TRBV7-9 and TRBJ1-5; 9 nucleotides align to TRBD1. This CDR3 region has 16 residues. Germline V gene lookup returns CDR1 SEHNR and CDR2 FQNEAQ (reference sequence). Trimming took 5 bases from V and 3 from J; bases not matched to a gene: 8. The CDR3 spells CASSPDRGASNQPQHF. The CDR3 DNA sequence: TGTGCCAGCAGCCCAGACAGGGGGGCATCCAATCAGCCCCAGCATTTT. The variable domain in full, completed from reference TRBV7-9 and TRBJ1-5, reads DTGVSQNPRHKITKRGQNVTFRCDPISEHNRLYWYRQTLGQGPEFLTYFQNEAQLEKSRLLSDRFSAERPKGSFSTLEIQRTEQGDSAMYLCASSPDRGASNQPQHFGDGTRLSIL.

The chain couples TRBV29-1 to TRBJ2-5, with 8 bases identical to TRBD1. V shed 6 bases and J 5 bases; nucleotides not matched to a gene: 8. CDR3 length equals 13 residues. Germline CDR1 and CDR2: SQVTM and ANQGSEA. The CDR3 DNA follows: TGCAGCGTCATCCTCGGACAGGGCGAGACCCAGTACTTC. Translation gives CSVILGQGETQYF.

The CDR3 coding sequence is TGCGCCAGCAGCCCGGGACAGGCCACCTACGAGCAGTACTTC. Its translation: CASSPGQATYEQYF. This chain joins TRBV4-1 and TRBJ2-7; 8 nucleotides align to TRBD1. V gave up 4 bases and J gave up 2 bases; unmatched junction bases: 4. CDR1 is MGHRA, CDR2 YSYEKL, per germline. The CDR3 runs to 14 residues.

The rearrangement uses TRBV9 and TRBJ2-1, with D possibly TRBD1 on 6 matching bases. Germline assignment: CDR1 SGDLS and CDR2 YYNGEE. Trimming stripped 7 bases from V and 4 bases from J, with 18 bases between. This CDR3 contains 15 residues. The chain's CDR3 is CASGESTGRYNEQFF. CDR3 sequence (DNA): TGTGCCAGCGGAGAGTCGACAGGAAGATACAATGAGCAGTTCTTC. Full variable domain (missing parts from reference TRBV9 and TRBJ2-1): DSGVTQTPKHLITATGQRVTLRCSPRSGDLSVYWYQQSLDQGLQFLIQYYNGEERAKGNILERFSAQQFPDLHSELNLSSLELGDSALYFCASGESTGRYNEQFFGPGTRLTVL.

The CDR3 bases are TGCGCCAGCAGCTTGGTAGCGGGAGGGCCGTCCGATACGCAGTATTTT. Protein product: CASSLVAGGPSDTQYF. This chain uses TRBV5-1 with TRBJ2-3; 11 bases agree with TRBD2. The germline V gene has CDR1 SGHRS and CDR2 YFSETQ. This CDR3 spans 16 amino acids. Unmatched junction bases numbered 6, after V lost 0 bases and J lost 6 bases.

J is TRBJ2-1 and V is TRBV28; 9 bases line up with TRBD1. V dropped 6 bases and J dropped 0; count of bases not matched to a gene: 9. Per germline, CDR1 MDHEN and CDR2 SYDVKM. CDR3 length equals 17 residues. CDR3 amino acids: CASRVAGTGFSYNEQFF. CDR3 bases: TGTGCCAGCAGGGTCGCCGGGACAGGGTTCTCCTACAATGAGCAGTTCTTC.

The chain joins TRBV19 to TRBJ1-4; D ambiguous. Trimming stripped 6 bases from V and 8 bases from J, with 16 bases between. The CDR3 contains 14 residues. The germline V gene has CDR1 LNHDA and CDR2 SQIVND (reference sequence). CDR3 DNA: TGTGCCAGTAGAGACCGGGAACGCCAGGAAAAACTGTTTTTT. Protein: CASRDRERQEKLFF. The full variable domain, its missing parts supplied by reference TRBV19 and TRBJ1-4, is DGGITQSPKYLFRKEGQNVTLSCEQNLNHDAMYWYRQDPGQGLRLIYYSQIVNDFQKGDIAEGYSVSREKKESFPLTVTSAQKNPTAFYLCASRDRERQEKLFFGSGTQLSVL.

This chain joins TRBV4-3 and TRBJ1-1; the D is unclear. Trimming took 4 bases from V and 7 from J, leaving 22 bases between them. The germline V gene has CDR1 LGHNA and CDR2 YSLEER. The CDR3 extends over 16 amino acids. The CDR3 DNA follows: TGCGCCAGCAGCCTCCGCCTGGAGGGCGCAGGTGGTGAAGCTTTCTTT. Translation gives CASSLRLEGAGGEAFF.

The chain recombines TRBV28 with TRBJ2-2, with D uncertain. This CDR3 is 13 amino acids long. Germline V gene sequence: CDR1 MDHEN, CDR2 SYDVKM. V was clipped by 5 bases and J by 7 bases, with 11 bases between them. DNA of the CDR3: TGTGCCAGCAGTCCCGCGGCGCGCGGGGAGCTGTTTTTT. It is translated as CASSPAARGELFF.

The CDR3 here is CASSFLSGEYNEQFF. The CDR3 coding sequence is TGTGCCAGCAGCTTTCTGAGCGGGGAATACAATGAGCAGTTCTTC. This chain links TRBV7-2 with TRBJ2-1; 7 bases agree with TRBD2. This CDR3 is 15 amino acids long. The trim removed 3 bases at V and 4 bases at J, leaving 6 bases unmatched. Germline V gene data show CDR1 as SGHTA and CDR2 as FQGNSA. Full variable domain (missing parts from reference TRBV7-2 and TRBJ2-1): GAGVSQSPSNKVTEKGKDVELRCDPISGHTALYWYRQSLGQGLEFLIYFQGNSAPDKSGLPSDRFSAERTGGSVSTLTIQRTQQEDSAVYLCASSFLSGEYNEQFFGPGTRLTVL.

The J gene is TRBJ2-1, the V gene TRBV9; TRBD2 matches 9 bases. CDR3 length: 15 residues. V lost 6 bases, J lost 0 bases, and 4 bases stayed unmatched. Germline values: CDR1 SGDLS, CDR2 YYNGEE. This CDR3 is CASTRTSVSYNEQFF. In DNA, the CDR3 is TGTGCCAGCACCCGGACTAGCGTCTCCTACAATGAGCAGTTCTTC.

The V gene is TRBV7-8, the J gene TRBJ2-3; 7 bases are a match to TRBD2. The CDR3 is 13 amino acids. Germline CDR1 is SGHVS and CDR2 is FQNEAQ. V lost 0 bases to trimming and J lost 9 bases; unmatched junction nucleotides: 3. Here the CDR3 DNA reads TGTGCCAGCAGCTTAGCGGGAGGGGCGACGCAGTATTTT. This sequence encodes CASSLAGGATQYF. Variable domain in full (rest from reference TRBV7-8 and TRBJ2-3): GAGVSQSPRYKVAKRGQDVALRCDPISGHVSLFWYQQALGQGPEFLTYFQNEAQLDKSGLPSDRFFAERPEGSVSTLKIQRTQQEDSAVYLCASSLAGGATQYFGPGTRLTVL.

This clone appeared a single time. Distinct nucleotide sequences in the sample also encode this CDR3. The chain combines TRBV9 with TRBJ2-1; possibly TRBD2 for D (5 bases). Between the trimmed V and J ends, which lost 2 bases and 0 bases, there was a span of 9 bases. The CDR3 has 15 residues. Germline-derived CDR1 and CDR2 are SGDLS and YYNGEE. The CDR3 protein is CASSVRGSSYNEQFF. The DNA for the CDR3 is TGTGCCAGCAGCGTCCGGGGTAGCTCCTACAATGAGCAGTTCTTC.

The CDR3 region is CASSSPGQSGTEAFF. DNA of the CDR3: TGTGCCAGCAGTTCCCCGGGTCAATCGGGCACTGAAGCTTTCTTT. The gene calls are TRBV28 and TRBJ1-1; D call uncertain. The CDR3 is 15 amino acids. The V end was cut by 4 bases, the J end by 4 bases, with 16 bases between. Germline assignment: CDR1 MDHEN and CDR2 SYDVKM. Using reference TRBV28 and TRBJ1-1 for the parts outside the CDR3, the full variable domain is DVKVTQSSRYLVKRTGEKVFLECVQDMDHENMFWYRQDPGLGLRLIYFSYDVKMKEKGDIPEGYSVSREKKERFSLILESASTNQTSMYLCASSSPGQSGTEAFFGQGTRLTVV.

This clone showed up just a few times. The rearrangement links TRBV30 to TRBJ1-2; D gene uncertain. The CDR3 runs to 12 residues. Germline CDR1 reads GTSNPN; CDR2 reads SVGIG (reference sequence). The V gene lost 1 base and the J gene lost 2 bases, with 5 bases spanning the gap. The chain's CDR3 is CAWSALNYGYTF. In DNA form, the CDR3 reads TGTGCCTGGAGTGCCCTCAACTATGGCTACACCTTC.

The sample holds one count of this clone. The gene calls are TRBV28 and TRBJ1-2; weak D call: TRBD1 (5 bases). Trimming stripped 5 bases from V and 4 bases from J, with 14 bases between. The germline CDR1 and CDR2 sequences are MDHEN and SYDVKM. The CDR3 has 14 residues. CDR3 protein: CASSRQPPGYGYTF. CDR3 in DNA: TGTGCCAGCAGTCGACAGCCTCCTGGCTATGGCTACACCTTC.

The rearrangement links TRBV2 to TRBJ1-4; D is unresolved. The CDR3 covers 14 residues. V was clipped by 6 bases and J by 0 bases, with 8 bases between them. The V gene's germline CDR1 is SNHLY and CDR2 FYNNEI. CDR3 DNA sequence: TGTGCCAGCAGATCCACAGCAACTAATGAAAAACTGTTTTTT. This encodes CASRSTATNEKLFF.

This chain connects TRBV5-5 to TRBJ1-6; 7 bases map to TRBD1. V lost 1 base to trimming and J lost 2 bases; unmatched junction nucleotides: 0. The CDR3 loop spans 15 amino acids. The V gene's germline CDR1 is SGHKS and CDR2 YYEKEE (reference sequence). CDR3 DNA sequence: TGTGCCAGCAGCTTGAGGGGGCCCTATAATTCACCCCTCCACTTT. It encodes CASSLRGPYNSPLHF.

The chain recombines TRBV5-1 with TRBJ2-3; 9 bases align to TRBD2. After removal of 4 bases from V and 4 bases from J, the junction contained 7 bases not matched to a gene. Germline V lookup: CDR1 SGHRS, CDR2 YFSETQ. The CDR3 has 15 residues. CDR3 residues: CASSASGLAPDTQYF. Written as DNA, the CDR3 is TGCGCCAGCAGCGCCTCGGGACTAGCTCCAGATACGCAGTATTTT. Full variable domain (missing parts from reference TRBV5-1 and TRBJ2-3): KAGVTQTPRYLIKTRGQQVTLSCSPISGHRSVSWYQQTPGQGLQFLFEYFSETQRNKGNFPGRFSGRQFSNSRSEMNVSTLELGDSALYLCASSASGLAPDTQYFGPGTRLTVL.

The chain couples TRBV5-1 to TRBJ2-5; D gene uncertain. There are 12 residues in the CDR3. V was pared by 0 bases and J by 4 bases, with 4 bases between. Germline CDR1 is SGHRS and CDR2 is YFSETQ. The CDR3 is CASSLDIETQYF. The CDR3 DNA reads TGCGCCAGCAGCTTGGATATAGAGACCCAGTACTTC.

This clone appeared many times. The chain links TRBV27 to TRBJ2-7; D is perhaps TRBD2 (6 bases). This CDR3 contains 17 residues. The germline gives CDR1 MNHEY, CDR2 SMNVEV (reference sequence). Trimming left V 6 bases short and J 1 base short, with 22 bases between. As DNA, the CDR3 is TGTGCCAGCAGGCCTTTCGATGCCTCGGGGGATTCCTACGAGCAGTACTTC. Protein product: CASRPFDASGDSYEQYF.

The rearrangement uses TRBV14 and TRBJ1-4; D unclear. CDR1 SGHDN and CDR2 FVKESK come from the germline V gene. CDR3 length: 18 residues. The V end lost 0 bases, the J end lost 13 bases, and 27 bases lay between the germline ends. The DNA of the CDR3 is TGTGCCAGCAGCCAAGATCCCTCTGCGGCCTACCCTCGCCGGGGACTGTTTTTT. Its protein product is CASSQDPSAAYPRRGLFF.

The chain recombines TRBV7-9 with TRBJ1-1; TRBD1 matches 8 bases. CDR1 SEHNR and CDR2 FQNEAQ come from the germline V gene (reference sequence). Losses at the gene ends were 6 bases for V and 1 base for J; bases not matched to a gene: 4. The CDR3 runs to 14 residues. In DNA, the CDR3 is TGTGCCAGCAGGGAAGGACAGGGGAACACTGAAGCTTTCTTT. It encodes CASREGQGNTEAFF.

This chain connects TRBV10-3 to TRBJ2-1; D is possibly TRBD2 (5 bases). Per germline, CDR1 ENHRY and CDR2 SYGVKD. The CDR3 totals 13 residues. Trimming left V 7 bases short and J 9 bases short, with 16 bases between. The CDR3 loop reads CAIKGEGRIEQFF. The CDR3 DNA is TGTGCCATCAAAGGTGAGGGTCGTATTGAGCAGTTCTTC.

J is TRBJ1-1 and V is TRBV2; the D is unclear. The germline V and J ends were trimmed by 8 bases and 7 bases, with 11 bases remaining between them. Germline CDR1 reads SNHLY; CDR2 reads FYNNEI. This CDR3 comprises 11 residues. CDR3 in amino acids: CASRARGEAFF. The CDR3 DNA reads TGTGCCAGCCGGGCGCGGGGTGAAGCTTTCTTT.